This entry is about one T cell receptor beta chain. The immunoSEQ assay was v3. Profiling relied on immunoSEQ multiplex PCR, and the TCRdb table lists in-frame clones only, not all of them. The sample shows 50,000 or so clones, about two thirds of them seen only once. The data belong to a study of TIL therapy for anti-PD-1-resistant metastatic lung cancer. Described time point: pre-treatment sample, taken before nivolumab and TIL therapy. Most excised metastases sampled were pleural nodules or supraclavicular lymph nodes. CDR3 length: 16 amino acids. Germline trimming cut 4 bases from V and 4 bases from J; bases unmatched to any gene: 3. Germline values: CDR1 SGHAT, CDR2 FQNNGV.

This chain links TRBV11-2 with TRBJ2-5, with 16 bases fitting TRBD2. The sequences come from tumor tissue, collected at baseline. The receptor's source is a person between 25 and 79 years old with non-small cell lung cancer. The CDR3 nucleotides are TGTGCCAGCAGCTCAGGGACTAGCGGGGGGGGAGAGACCCAGTACTTC. It encodes CASSSGTSGGGETQYF. Complete variable domain (other parts from reference TRBV11-2 and TRBJ2-5): EAGVAQSPRYKIIEKRQSVAFWCNPISGHATLYWYQQILGQGPKLLIQFQNNGVVDDSQLPKDRFSAERLKGVDSTLKIQPAKLEDSAVYLCASSSGTSGGGETQYFGPGTRLLVL.